This TCR beta chain was sequenced for a study of graft-versus-host responses after intestinal transplantation. Study in general: Multivisceral, liver-intestinal, or isolated intestinal transplants were performed in recipients. Induction using anti-thymocyte globulin, followed by tacrolimus and steroids for two to four years, was given to all recipients.

The sample holds one count of this clone. Its specificity is unknown. V was pared by 2 bases and J by 4 bases, with 9 bases between. The CDR3 length is 13 residues. Germline V lookup: CDR1 SGHNT, CDR2 YYREEE (reference sequence). Study outcomes and limitations: Patients who carried graft-donor T cell macrochimerism also had high graft-versus-host to host-versus-graft clonal ratios in their allografts. The recipient marrow held GvH clones, and some of them showed up first in ileum or blood.

Generated by immunoSEQ multiplex PCR, the TCRdb table keeps only in-frame clones and is missing some. Here the sample spans more than 40,000 clones, about 95% being singletons. Sample: unstimulated CD8+ T cells sorted from spleen or lymph node cells, taken before transplant. This clonotype was sampled from a human donor who was the organ donor for an intestinal transplant. The genes are TRBV5-4 and TRBJ1-1, with D perhaps matching TRBD1 (6 bases). CDR3 nucleotide sequence: TGTGCCAGCAGCTTAACAGGGTCCACTGAAGCTTTCTTT. Its translation: CASSLTGSTEAFF.